These 31 T cell receptor beta chains were all obtained from the same sample, sequenced in a study of blood T cell repertoires in COVID-19. This table comes from immunoSEQ multiplex PCR, and its TCRdb copy is limited to in-frame clones, with some not included. The data contain about 45,000 clones, roughly 80% of them seen just once; the ten biggest clones take up over 12%. Sequencing was carried out using peripheral blood. The origin of the receptors is a human donor in a cohort sampled during active COVID-19.

Concerning this clone itself: A read error may produce the germline difference seen at one junction end. CDR3 sequence reads: CACSRDSRYEQYF. Written as DNA, the CDR3 is TGTGCCTGCAGCCGGGACAGTCGATACGAGCAGTACTTC. The chain combines TRBV2 with TRBJ2-7; 7 nucleotides align to TRBD1. Germline CDR1 is SNHLY and CDR2 is FYNNEI. This CDR3 has 13 residues.

The chain links TRBV5-1 to TRBJ1-1, with D possibly matching TRBD1 (6 bases). Germline lookup yields CDR1 SGHRS and CDR2 YFSETQ. The CDR3 loop spans 16 amino acids. V lost 0 bases to trimming and J lost 1 base, with 13 bases between them. The CDR3 spells CASSLAYREPNTEAFF. The CDR3 DNA is TGCGCCAGCAGCTTGGCTTACAGGGAGCCGAACACTGAAGCTTTCTTT.

The CDR3 bases are TGTGCCAGCAGCCCGTTAGCGGGTCCGAGCTCCTACGAGCAGTACTTC. Protein product: CASSPLAGPSSYEQYF. J is TRBJ2-7 and V is TRBV11-3; 7 bases agree with TRBD2. The CDR3 spans 16 residues. Losses at the gene ends were 5 bases for V and 0 bases for J; bases not matched to a gene: 10. CDR1 is SGHNT and CDR2 is YENEEA in the germline V gene.

The rearrangement joins TRBV6-4 to TRBJ2-1; TRBD2 aligns across 11 bases. Per germline, CDR1 MRHNA and CDR2 SNTAGT. V was clipped by 4 bases and J by 5 bases; unmatched bases: 4. This CDR3 has 15 residues. CDR3 sequence (DNA): TGTGCCAGCAGTGGAGGGACTAGCGGAAACAATGAGCAGTTCTTC. It yields the protein CASSGGTSGNNEQFF.

V usage is TRBV7-9 and J usage is TRBJ1-3; possibly TRBD1 for D (5 bases). The CDR3 totals 12 residues. V shed 11 bases and J shed 0 bases, with 8 bases lying between them. Germline V CDR1 and CDR2: SEHNR, FQNEAQ (reference sequence). The DNA of the CDR3 is TGTGCCCCGACAGTCTCTGGAAACACCATATATTTT. Translation: CAPTVSGNTIYF.

The chain uses TRBV19 and TRBJ2-2; D is perhaps TRBD1 (6 bases). V shed 5 bases and J shed 3 bases, with 10 bases lying between them. The germline V gene has CDR1 LNHDA and CDR2 SQIVND (reference sequence). This CDR3 has 14 residues. CDR3 nucleotides: TGTGCCAGTAGTGTCGGACAGTACACCGGGGAGCTGTTTTTT. Translating it yields CASSVGQYTGELFF.

There are a few counts of this clone. This chain uses TRBV12-3 or TRBV12-4 with TRBJ2-1; the D is unclear. V lost 5 bases, J lost 9 bases, and 14 bases lay in between. CDR3 length: 13 amino acids. The CDR3 sequence is CASSPGPISEQFF. CDR3 in DNA: TGTGCCAGCAGTCCAGGTCCTATAAGTGAGCAGTTCTTC.

In regard to this clone: The junction departs from germline at one end; a sequencing error may be responsible. V gene TRBV7-8 combines with J gene TRBJ1-5; no clear D. This CDR3 spans 16 amino acids. CDR1 SGHVS and CDR2 FQNEAQ come from the germline V gene. CDR3 protein: CASSLLSTFSHQPQHF. The CDR3 region has the DNA TGTGCCAGCAGCTTACTGAGTACGTTTAGCCATCAGCCCCAGCATTTT.

The chain recombines TRBV30 with TRBJ2-3; D perhaps matches TRBD1 (6 bases). V dropped 3 bases and J dropped 1 base, with 14 bases sitting between them. The CDR3 sequence is 15 residues long. Germline V CDR1 and CDR2: GTSNPN, SVGIG (reference sequence). The CDR3 nucleotides are TGTGCCTGGAGCCAACAGGGATCTCGCACAGATACGCAGTATTTT. Its protein product is CAWSQQGSRTDTQYF.

This chain links TRBV6-4 with TRBJ2-1; TRBD2 might be the D (5 bases). This CDR3 contains 15 residues. Germline lookup yields CDR1 MRHNA and CDR2 SNTAGT. Trimming left V 2 bases short and J 1 base short, with 9 bases between. The CDR3 loop reads CASSDGGWSYNEQFF. In nucleotides, the CDR3 is TGTGCCAGCAGTGACGGCGGGTGGTCCTACAATGAGCAGTTCTTC.

This clone was observed a few times. The V and J genes are TRBV4-3 and TRBJ2-1; D unclear. The CDR3 spans 15 residues. Germline lookup yields CDR1 LGHNA and CDR2 YSLEER. Trimming removed 3 bases at V and 0 bases at J, with 9 bases between. The CDR3 sequence is CASSQSISSYNEQFF. As DNA, the CDR3 is TGCGCCAGCAGCCAGAGTATAAGCTCCTACAATGAGCAGTTCTTC.

The chain joins TRBV5-1 to TRBJ2-7; 9 bases are a match to TRBD1. CDR3 length equals 15 residues. The germline V gene has CDR1 SGHRS and CDR2 YFSETQ. The J segment lost 2 bases and the V segment lost 0 bases, leaving 3 bases of the junction unmatched. DNA for the CDR3: TGCGCCAGCAGCTTGGTGGGACAGGGACCCTACGAGCAGTACTTC. It translates to CASSLVGQGPYEQYF.

The chain links TRBV10-1 to TRBJ2-1; 9 bases agree with TRBD2. Germline V CDR1 and CDR2: WNHNN, SYGVQD (reference sequence). The CDR3 sequence is 14 residues long. V lost 3 bases and J lost 8; bases outside the gene matches: 5. The CDR3 sequence: CASSDSGSRDEQFF. The CDR3 nucleotides are TGCGCCAGCAGTGATAGCGGGAGTCGCGATGAGCAGTTCTTC.

This chain connects TRBV19 to TRBJ2-3; perhaps TRBD2 as D (5 bases). This CDR3 has 16 residues. V was clipped by 5 bases and J by 2 bases, with 17 bases between them. Germline V lookup: CDR1 LNHDA, CDR2 SQIVND (reference sequence). The CDR3 DNA reads as TGTGCCAGTAGTCCCTCCCCGAGCGGATACACAGATACGCAGTATTTT. Translated, it gives CASSPSPSGYTDTQYF.

The chain links TRBV18 to TRBJ1-5, with 9 bases that match TRBD1. Germline values: CDR1 KGHSH, CDR2 LQKENI. V shed 5 bases and J 3 bases; nucleotides not matched to a gene: 5. This CDR3 has 15 residues. Written as DNA, the CDR3 is TGTGCCAGCTCAGAGGGACAGGGTTTCAATCAGCCCCAGCATTTT. Amino acid sequence: CASSEGQGFNQPQHF.

The V call is TRBV11-3, the J call TRBJ2-2; 9 bases fit TRBD1. The germline CDR1 and CDR2 sequences are SGHNT and YENEEA. This CDR3 comprises 17 residues. The ends lost 9 bases at V and 3 bases at J; junction bases unmatched: 14. CDR3 protein: CASTTPRGQGYTGELFF. CDR3 nucleotides: TGTGCCAGTACCACCCCTCGGGGACAGGGTTACACCGGGGAGCTGTTTTTT.

V and J are TRBV7-2 and TRBJ2-1; 16 positions match TRBD2. This CDR3 has 17 residues. Looked up from germline, CDR1 is SGHTA and CDR2 is FQGNSA. V gave up 5 bases and J gave up 9 bases; unmatched junction bases: 10. The CDR3 sequence is CASSPPGLAGGRSEQFF. The CDR3 region has the DNA TGTGCCAGCAGCCCACCGGGACTAGCGGGAGGGCGGAGTGAGCAGTTCTTC.

The chain carries TRBV3-1 (or the pseudogene TRBV3-2) and TRBJ2-1; TRBD2 is a possible D gene (6 bases). The germline V gene has CDR1 LGHDT and CDR2 YNNKEL (reference sequence). This CDR3 has 14 residues. V lost 2 bases to trimming and J lost 7 bases, with 12 bases between them. This CDR3 is CASSQSLGSNEQFF. In DNA, the CDR3 is TGTGCCAGCAGCCAAAGTCTCGGGAGTAATGAGCAGTTCTTC.

V is TRBV27 and J is TRBJ2-6; TRBD1 is a possible D gene (6 bases). CDR1 MNHEY and CDR2 SMNVEV come from the germline V gene (reference sequence). The CDR3 consists of 16 residues. V was cut by 4 bases and J by 0 bases, with 10 bases left in between. The DNA for the CDR3 is TGTGCCAGCAGTTCTACAGGGTACTCTGGGGCCAACGTCCTGACTTTC. This gives the protein CASSSTGYSGANVLTF.

The chain uses TRBV4-1 and TRBJ2-2, with 8 bases lining up with TRBD2. CDR1 MGHRA and CDR2 YSYEKL come from the germline V gene. The V segment lost 1 base and the J segment 6 bases; nucleotides outside the gene matches: 13. CDR3 size: 18 residues. CDR3 in DNA: TGCGCCAGCAGCCAAGGACTCGGTGTGGTAGCGGGACCCGGGGAGCTGTTTTTT. It encodes CASSQGLGVVAGPGELFF.

The chain combines TRBV3-1 (or the pseudogene TRBV3-2) with TRBJ1-4; 9 bases are shared with TRBD1. Germline CDR1 is LGHDT and CDR2 is YNNKEL (reference sequence). V was clipped by 4 bases and J by 8 bases; unmatched bases: 8. This CDR3 comprises 15 residues. The CDR3 sequence: CASSRTRDRAEKLFF. The CDR3 bases are TGTGCCAGCAGCCGGACCCGGGACAGGGCGGAAAAACTGTTTTTT.

The CDR3 DNA reads as TGTGCCAGCAGTGAACCGGGGGGGAAGACCCAGTACTTC. Amino acids: CASSEPGGKTQYF. The chain recombines TRBV6-1 with TRBJ2-5; 8 bases agree with TRBD2. This CDR3 region has 13 residues. With V trimmed by 2 bases and J by 6 bases, 2 bases remained unmatched. CDR1 and CDR2 (germline): MNHNS, SASEGT.

V and J are TRBV11-2 and TRBJ2-3; D is undetermined. Germline V CDR1 and CDR2: SGHAT, FQNNGV. This CDR3 spans 14 amino acids. V lost 2 bases to trimming and J lost 4 bases, with 10 bases between them. The CDR3 DNA follows: TGTGCCAGCAGCTTACAGGTTCCCCCAGATACGCAGTATTTT. Translation: CASSLQVPPDTQYF.

V gene TRBV7-3 combines with J gene TRBJ2-7, with D possibly matching TRBD2 (6 bases). The CDR3 extends over 15 amino acids. CDR1 and CDR2 from the germline V gene are SGHTA and FQGTGA. The ends were cut back, 2 bases at V and 3 bases at J, with 14 bases in the middle. The CDR3 nucleotides read TGTGCCAGCAGCTTAGGTCCGGGAGAGAGCTACGAGCAGTACTTC. Translated: CASSLGPGESYEQYF.

This chain links TRBV3-1 (or the pseudogene TRBV3-2) with TRBJ1-6; 11 nucleotides agree with TRBD1. The V gene's germline CDR1 is LGHDT and CDR2 YNNKEL (reference sequence). CDR3 size: 16 residues. V was clipped by 5 bases and J by 7 bases; unmatched bases: 7. CDR3 region: CASSRTGTGGNSPLHF. DNA of the CDR3: TGTGCCAGCAGCAGGACCGGGACAGGGGGAAATTCACCCCTCCACTTT.

This clone was detected only once. This chain links TRBV7-2 with TRBJ2-1; 7 bases fit TRBD1. Germline V CDR1 and CDR2: SGHTA, FQGNSA. This CDR3 region has 14 residues. V shed 1 base and J 9 bases; nucleotides not matched to a gene: 6. The CDR3 is CASSLGGTGVEQFF. CDR3 bases: TGTGCCAGCAGCTTAGGGGGTACAGGGGTTGAGCAGTTCTTC.

This chain uses TRBV5-4 with TRBJ2-3, with 9 bases identical to TRBD1. CDR3 length: 16 residues. Germline CDR1 is SGHNT and CDR2 is YYREEE (reference sequence). Trimming cost V 3 bases and J 4 bases; bases outside gene matches: 9. The CDR3 spells CASSWPGQGGSDTQYF. The CDR3 DNA is TGTGCCAGCAGCTGGCCGGGACAGGGTGGATCAGATACGCAGTATTTT.

This clone is a singleton in its sample. This rearrangement joins TRBV27 to TRBJ2-5; TRBD2 might be the D (6 bases). The CDR3 runs 14 residues. Trimming pared 3 bases from V and 4 bases from J, leaving 12 bases between. The germline gives CDR1 MNHEY, CDR2 SMNVEV (reference sequence). The CDR3 region has the DNA TGTGCCAGCAGTTTCGGCGGGGTGGTAGAGACCCAGTACTTC. Residues: CASSFGGVVETQYF.

This chain joins TRBV7-2 and TRBJ1-2; a weak D match, TRBD1 (6 bases). The CDR3 loop spans 15 amino acids. Germline V gene sequence: CDR1 SGHTA, CDR2 FQGNSA. V was shortened by 5 bases and J by 8 bases, with 21 bases between the two germline ends. The CDR3 nucleotides read TGTGCCAGCAGCCGCGCCCTCGGGACACTCGGAGGCTACACCTTC. It translates to CASSRALGTLGGYTF.

This chain connects TRBV2 to TRBJ1-1; D call uncertain. The CDR3 is 15 residues long. CDR1 is SNHLY and CDR2 is FYNNEI in the germline V gene. The V end was cut by 1 base, the J end by 0 bases, with 9 bases between. CDR3 DNA sequence: TGTGCCAGCAGTGAAGGGGCAGGATTGAACACTGAAGCTTTCTTT. This gives the protein CASSEGAGLNTEAFF.

The chain has TRBV19 and TRBJ2-7, with TRBD1 identical over 9 bases. This CDR3 has 18 residues. Per the germline V gene, CDR1 is LNHDA and CDR2 is SQIVND (reference sequence). V was pared by 1 base and J by 0 bases, with 10 bases of the junction left unmatched. The CDR3 here is CASSIGQGGDRDSYEQYF. The CDR3 coding sequence is TGTGCCAGTAGTATAGGTCAGGGCGGGGACAGGGACTCCTACGAGCAGTACTTC.